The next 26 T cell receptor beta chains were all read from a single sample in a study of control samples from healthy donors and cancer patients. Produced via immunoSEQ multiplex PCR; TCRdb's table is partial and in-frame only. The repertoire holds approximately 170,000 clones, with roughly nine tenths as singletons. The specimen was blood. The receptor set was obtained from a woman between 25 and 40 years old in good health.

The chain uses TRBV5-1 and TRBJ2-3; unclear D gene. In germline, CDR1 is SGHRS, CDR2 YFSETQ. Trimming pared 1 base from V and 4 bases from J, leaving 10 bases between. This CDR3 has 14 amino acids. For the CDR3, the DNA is TGCGCCAGCAGCTTGCTGGGAAACGCAGATACGCAGTATTTT. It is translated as CASSLLGNADTQYF.

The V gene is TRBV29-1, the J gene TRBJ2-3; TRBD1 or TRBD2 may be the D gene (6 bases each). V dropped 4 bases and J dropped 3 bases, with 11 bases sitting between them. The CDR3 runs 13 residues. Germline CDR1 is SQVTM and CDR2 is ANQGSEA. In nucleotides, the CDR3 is TGCAGCGTTGGAGGGGGAGGAACAGATACGCAGTATTTT. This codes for CSVGGGGTDTQYF.

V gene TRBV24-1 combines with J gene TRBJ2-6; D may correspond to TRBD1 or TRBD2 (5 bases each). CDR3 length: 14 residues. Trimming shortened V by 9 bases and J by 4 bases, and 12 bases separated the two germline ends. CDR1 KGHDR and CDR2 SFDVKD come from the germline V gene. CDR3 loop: CATGTGAGANVLTF. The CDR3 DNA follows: TGTGCCACCGGGACGGGTGCCGGGGCCAACGTCCTGACTTTC.

The CDR3 nucleotides read TGTGCCAGCAGCTTCCCCGGTTACACTGAAGCTTTCTTT. Its translation is CASSFPGYTEAFF. The V call is TRBV5-4, the J call TRBJ1-1; D remains ambiguous. Trimming shortened V by 2 bases and J by 3 bases, and 8 bases separated the two germline ends. Germline assignment: CDR1 SGHNT and CDR2 YYREEE (reference sequence). The length of the CDR3 is 13 residues.

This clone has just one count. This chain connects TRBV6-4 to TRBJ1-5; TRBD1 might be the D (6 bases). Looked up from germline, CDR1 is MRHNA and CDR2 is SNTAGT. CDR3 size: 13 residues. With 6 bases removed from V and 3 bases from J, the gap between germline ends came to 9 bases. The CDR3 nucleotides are TGTGCCAGCAGCACAGGGCCCAATCAGCCCCAGCATTTT. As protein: CASSTGPNQPQHF.

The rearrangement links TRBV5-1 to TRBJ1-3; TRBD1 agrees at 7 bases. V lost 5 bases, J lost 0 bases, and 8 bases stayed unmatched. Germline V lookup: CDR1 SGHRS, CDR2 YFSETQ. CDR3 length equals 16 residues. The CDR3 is CASSGGQASSGNTIYF. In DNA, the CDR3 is TGCGCCAGCAGTGGAGGACAGGCGAGCTCTGGAAACACCATATATTTT.

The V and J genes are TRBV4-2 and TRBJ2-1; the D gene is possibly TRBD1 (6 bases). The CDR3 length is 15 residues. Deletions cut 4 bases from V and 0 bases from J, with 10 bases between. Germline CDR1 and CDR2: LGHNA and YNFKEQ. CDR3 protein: CASSLRDNSYNEQFF. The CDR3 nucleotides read TGTGCCAGCAGCCTCCGGGACAACTCCTACAATGAGCAGTTCTTC.

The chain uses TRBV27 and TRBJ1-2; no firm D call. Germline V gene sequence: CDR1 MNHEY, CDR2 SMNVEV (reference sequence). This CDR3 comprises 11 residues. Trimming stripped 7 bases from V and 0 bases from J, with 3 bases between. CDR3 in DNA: TGTGCCAGCACCACTAACTATGGCTACACCTTC. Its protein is CASTTNYGYTF.

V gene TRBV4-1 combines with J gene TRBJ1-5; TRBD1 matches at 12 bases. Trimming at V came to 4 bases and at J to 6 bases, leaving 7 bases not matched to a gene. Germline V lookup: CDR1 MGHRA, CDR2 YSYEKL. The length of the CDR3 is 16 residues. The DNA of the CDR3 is TGCGCCAGCAGCCGAGGGACAGGGGGCATCACTCAGCCCCAGCATTTT. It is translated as CASSRGTGGITQPQHF.

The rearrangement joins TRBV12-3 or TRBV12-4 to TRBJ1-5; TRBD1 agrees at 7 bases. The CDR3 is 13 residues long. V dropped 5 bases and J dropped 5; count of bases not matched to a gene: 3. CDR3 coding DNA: TGTGCCAGCAGTCGACAGGGAGATCAGCCCCAGCATTTT. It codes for CASSRQGDQPQHF.

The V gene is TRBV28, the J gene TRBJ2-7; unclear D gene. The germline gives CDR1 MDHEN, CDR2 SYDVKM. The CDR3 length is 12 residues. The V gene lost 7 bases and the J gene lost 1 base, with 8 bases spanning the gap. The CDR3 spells CASIGRSYEQYF. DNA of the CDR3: TGTGCCAGCATAGGCCGTTCCTACGAGCAGTACTTC.

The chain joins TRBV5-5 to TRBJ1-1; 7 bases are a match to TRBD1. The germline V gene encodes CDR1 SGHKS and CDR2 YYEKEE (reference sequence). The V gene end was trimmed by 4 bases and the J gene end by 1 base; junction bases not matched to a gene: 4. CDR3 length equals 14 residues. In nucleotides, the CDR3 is TGTGCCAGCAGCACGGGACAGTGGAACACTGAAGCTTTCTTT. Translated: CASSTGQWNTEAFF.

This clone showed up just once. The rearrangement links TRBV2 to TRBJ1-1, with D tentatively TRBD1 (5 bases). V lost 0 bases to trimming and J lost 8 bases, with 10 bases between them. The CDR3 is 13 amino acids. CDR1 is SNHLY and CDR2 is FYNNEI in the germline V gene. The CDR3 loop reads CASSEAPNREAFF. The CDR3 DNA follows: TGTGCCAGCAGTGAAGCTCCCAACAGGGAAGCTTTCTTT.

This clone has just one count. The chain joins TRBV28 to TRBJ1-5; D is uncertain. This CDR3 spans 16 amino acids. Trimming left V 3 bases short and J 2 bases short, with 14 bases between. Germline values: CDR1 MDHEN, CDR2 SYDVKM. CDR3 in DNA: TGTGCCAGCAGTTTGTTCGGGGTAGGTGGCAATCAGCCCCAGCATTTT. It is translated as CASSLFGVGGNQPQHF.

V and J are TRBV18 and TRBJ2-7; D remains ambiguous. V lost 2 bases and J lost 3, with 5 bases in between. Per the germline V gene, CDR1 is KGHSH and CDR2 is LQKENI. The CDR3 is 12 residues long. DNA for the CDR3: TGTGCCAGCTCACCAAATCTCTACGAGCAGTACTTC. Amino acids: CASSPNLYEQYF.

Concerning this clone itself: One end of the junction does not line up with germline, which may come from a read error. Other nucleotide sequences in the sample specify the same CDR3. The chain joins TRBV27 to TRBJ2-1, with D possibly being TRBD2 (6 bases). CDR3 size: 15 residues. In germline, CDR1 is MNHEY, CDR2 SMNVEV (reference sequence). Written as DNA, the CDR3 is TGCGCCAGTGCGGGACTCTCGCCCATCTACAATGAGCAGTTCTTC. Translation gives CASAGLSPIYNEQFF.

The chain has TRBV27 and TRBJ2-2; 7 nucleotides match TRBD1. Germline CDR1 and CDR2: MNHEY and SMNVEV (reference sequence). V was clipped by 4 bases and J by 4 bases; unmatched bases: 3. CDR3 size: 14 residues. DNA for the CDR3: TGTGCCAGCAGTTCGCCAGGGGGCACCGGGGAGCTGTTTTTT. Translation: CASSSPGGTGELFF.

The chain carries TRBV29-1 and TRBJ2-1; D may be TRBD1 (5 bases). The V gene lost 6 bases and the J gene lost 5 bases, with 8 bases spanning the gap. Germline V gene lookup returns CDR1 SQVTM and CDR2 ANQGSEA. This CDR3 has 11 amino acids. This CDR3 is CSVQGDNEQFF. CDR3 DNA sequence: TGCAGCGTCCAAGGGGACAATGAGCAGTTCTTC.

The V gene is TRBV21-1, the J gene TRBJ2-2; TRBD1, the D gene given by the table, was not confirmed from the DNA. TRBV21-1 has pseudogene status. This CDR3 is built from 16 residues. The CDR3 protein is CASSQTRTGETGELFF. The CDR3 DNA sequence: TGTGCCAGCAGCCAAACCAGAACAGGGGAGACCGGGGAGCTGTTTTTT.

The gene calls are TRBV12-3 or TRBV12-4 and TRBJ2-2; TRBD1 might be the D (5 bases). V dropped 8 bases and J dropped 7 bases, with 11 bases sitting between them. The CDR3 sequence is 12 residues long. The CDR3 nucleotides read TGTGCCAGCGGGGCCCCAAACGGGGAGCTGTTTTTT. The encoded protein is CASGAPNGELFF.

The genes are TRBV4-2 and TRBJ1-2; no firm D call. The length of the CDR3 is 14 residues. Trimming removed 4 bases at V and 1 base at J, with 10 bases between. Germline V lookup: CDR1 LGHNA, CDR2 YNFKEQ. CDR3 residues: CASSPDLDNYGYTF. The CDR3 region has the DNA TGTGCCAGCAGCCCAGATTTGGATAACTATGGCTACACCTTC.

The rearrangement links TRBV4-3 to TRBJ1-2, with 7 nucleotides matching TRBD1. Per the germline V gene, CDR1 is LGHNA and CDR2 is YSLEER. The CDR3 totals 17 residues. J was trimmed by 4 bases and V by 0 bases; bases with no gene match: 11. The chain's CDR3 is CASSQDLGTVSLYGYTF. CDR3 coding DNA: TGCGCCAGCAGCCAAGACTTGGGGACAGTCTCCCTCTATGGCTACACCTTC.

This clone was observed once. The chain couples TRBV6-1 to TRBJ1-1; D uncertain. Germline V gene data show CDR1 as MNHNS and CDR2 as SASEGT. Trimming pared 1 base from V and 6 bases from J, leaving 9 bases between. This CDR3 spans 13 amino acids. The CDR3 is CASSEVPLSEAFF. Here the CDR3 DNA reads TGTGCCAGCAGTGAAGTTCCCTTATCTGAAGCTTTCTTT.

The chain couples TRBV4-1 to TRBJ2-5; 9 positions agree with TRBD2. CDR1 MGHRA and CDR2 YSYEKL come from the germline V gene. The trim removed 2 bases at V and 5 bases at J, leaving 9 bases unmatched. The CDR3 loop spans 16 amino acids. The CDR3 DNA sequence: TGCGCCAGCAGCCAACTTAGCGGGAGACGGGTGGAGACCCAGTACTTC. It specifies CASSQLSGRRVETQYF.

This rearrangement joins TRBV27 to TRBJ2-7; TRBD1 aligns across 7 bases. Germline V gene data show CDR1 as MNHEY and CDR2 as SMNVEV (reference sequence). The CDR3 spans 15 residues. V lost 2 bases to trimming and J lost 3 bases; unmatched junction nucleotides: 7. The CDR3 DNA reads TGTGCCAGCAGTTTACAGGGGGAGACATACTACGAGCAGTACTTC. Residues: CASSLQGETYYEQYF.

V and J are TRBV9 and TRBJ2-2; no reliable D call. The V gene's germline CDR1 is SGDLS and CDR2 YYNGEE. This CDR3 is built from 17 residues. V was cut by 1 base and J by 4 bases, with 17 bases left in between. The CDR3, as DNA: TGTGCCAGCAGCGTAAATACTGGGTGGATAGGCACCGGGGAGCTGTTTTTT. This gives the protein CASSVNTGWIGTGELFF.